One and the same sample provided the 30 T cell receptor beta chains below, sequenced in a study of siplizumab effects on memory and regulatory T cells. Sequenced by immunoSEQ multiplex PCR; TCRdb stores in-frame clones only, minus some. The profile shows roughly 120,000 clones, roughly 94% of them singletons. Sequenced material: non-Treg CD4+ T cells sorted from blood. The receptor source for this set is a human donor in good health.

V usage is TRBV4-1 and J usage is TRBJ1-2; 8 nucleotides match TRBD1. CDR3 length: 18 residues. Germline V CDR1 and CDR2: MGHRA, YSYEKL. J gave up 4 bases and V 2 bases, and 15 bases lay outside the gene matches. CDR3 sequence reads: CASSQRPKGQGWGYGYTF. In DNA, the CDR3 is TGCGCCAGCAGCCAACGGCCCAAAGGACAGGGATGGGGCTATGGCTACACCTTC.

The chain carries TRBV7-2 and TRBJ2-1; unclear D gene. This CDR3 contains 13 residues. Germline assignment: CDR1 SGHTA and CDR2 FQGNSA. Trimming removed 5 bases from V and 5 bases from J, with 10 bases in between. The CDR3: CASSPAGHNEQFF. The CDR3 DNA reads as TGTGCCAGCAGCCCGGCTGGGCACAATGAGCAGTTCTTC.

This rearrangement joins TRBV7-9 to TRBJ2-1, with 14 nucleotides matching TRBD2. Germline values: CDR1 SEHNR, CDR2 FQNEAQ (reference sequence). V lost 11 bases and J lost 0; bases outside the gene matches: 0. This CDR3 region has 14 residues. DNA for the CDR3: TGTGCCGGGACTAGCGGGGGCTCCTACAATGAGCAGTTCTTC. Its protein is CAGTSGGSYNEQFF.

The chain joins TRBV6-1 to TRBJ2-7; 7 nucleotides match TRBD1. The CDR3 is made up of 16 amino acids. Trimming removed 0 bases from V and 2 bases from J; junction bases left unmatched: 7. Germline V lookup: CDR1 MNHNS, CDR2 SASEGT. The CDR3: CASSEARGQATYEQYF. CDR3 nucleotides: TGTGCCAGCAGTGAAGCTCGAGGACAGGCCACCTACGAGCAGTACTTC.

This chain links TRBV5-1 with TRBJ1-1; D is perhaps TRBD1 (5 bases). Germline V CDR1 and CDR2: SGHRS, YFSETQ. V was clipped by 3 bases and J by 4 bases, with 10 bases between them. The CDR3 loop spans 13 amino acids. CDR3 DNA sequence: TGCGCCAGCAGCTCCCCGGGGGGCACTGAAGCTTTCTTT. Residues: CASSSPGGTEAFF.

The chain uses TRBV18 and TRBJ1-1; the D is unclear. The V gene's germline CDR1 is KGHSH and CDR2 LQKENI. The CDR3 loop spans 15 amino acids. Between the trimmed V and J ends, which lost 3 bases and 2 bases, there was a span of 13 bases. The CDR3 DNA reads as TGTGCCAGCTCACCGGGAGAAGGATCTAACACTGAAGCTTTCTTT. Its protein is CASSPGEGSNTEAFF.

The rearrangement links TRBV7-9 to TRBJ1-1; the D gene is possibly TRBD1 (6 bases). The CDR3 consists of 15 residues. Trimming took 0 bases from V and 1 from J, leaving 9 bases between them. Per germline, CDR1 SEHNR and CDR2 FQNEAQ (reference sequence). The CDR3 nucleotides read TGTGCCAGCAGCTTAGCGAGGACAGCGAACACTGAAGCTTTCTTT. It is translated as CASSLARTANTEAFF. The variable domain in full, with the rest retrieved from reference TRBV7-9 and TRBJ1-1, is DTGVSQNPRHKITKRGQNVTFRCDPISEHNRLYWYRQTLGQGPEFLTYFQNEAQLEKSRLLSDRFSAERPKGSFSTLEIQRTEQGDSAMYLCASSLARTANTEAFFGQGTRLTVV.

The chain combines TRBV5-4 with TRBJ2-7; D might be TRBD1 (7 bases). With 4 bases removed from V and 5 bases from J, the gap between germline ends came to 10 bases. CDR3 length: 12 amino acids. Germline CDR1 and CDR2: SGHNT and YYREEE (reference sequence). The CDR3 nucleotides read TGTGCCAGCAGCCGCGGGACAGACGAGCAGTACTTC. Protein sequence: CASSRGTDEQYF.

CDR3 loop: CASSLRLTALNEAFF. The CDR3 DNA sequence: TGTGCCAGCAGCTTGAGGTTGACAGCCTTAAATGAAGCTTTCTTT. This chain uses TRBV5-6 with TRBJ1-1; a weak D match, TRBD1 (5 bases). Germline CDR1 reads SGHDT; CDR2 reads YYEEEE. This CDR3 has 15 amino acids. The germline V and J ends were trimmed by 1 base and 7 bases, with 17 bases remaining between them.

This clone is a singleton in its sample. Here the CDR3 reads CASSRQGVANQPQHF. CDR3 in DNA: TGTGCCAGCAGTCGTCAGGGGGTGGCCAATCAGCCCCAGCATTTT. The chain uses TRBV2 and TRBJ1-5; 7 nucleotides line up with TRBD1. Germline CDR1 is SNHLY and CDR2 is FYNNEI. V lost 5 bases and J lost 3; bases outside the gene matches: 7. CDR3 size: 15 residues.

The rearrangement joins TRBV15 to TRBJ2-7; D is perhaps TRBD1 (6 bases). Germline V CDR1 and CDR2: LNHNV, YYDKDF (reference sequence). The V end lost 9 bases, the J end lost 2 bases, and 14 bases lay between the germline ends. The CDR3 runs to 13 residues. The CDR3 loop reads CATSGQLTYEQYF. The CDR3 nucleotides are TGTGCCACTTCCGGACAGTTAACCTACGAGCAGTACTTC.

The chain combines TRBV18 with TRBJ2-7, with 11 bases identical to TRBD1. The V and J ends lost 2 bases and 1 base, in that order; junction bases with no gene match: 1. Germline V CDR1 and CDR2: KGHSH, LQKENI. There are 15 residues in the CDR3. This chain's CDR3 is CASSPGTGGSYEQYF. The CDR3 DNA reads TGTGCCAGCTCACCAGGGACAGGGGGTTCCTACGAGCAGTACTTC.

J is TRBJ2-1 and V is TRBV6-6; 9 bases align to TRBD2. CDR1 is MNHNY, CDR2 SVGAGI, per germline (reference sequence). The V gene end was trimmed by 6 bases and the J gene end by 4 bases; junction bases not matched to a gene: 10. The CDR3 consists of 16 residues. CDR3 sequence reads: CASSPGLAGLYNEQFF. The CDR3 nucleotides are TGTGCCAGCAGCCCCGGGCTAGCGGGACTTTACAATGAGCAGTTCTTC.

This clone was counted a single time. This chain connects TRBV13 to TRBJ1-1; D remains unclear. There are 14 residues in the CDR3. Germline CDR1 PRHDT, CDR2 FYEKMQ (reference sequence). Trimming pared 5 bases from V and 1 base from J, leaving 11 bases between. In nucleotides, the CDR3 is TGTGCCAGCAGCCGAATACGGGGGAACACTGAAGCTTTCTTT. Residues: CASSRIRGNTEAFF. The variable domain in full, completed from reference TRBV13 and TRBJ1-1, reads AAGVIQSPRHLIKEKRETATLKCYPIPRHDTVYWYQQGPGQDPQFLISFYEKMQSDKGSIPDRFSAQQFSDYHSELNMSSLELGDSALYFCASSRIRGNTEAFFGQGTRLTVV.

The CDR3 bases are TGTGCCAGCAGCCGAATCGCGGGACAGGGAACGAACACCGGGGAGCTGTTTTTT. Its protein product is CASSRIAGQGTNTGELFF. This rearrangement joins TRBV7-3 to TRBJ2-2, with 9 bases fitting TRBD1. The CDR3 loop spans 18 amino acids. Germline CDR1 and CDR2: SGHTA and FQGTGA. V trimming: 5 bases; J trimming: 0 bases; junction bases outside the gene matches: 10.

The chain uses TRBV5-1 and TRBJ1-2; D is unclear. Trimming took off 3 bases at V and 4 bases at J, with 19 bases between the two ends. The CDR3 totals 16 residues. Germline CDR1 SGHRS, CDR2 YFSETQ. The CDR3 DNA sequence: TGCGCCAGCAGCTCGTCCACCGGACGGGATGTCTATGGCTACACCTTC. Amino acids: CASSSSTGRDVYGYTF.

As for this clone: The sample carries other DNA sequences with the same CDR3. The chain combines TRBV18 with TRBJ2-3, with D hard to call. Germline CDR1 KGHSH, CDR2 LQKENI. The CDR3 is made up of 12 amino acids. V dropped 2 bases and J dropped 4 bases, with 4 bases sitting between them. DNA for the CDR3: TGTGCCAGCTCACCAGGAGCAGATACGCAGTATTTT. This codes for CASSPGADTQYF.

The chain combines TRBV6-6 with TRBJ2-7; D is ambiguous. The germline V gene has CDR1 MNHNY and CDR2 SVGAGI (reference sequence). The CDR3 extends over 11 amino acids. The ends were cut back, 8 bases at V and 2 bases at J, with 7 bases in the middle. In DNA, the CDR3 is TGTGCCAGCGGGCAAGCCTACGAGCAGTACTTC. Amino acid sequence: CASGQAYEQYF.

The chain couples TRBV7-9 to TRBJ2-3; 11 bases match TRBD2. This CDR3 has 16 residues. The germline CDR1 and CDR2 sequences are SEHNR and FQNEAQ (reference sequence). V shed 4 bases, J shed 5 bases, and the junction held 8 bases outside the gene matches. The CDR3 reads CASSSGTSGYGDTQYF. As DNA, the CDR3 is TGTGCCAGCAGCTCCGGGACTAGCGGCTACGGAGATACGCAGTATTTT.

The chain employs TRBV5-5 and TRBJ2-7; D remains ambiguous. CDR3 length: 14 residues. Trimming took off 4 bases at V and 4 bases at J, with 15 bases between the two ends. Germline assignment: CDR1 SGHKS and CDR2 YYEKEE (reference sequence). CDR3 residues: CASSPEITSYEQYF. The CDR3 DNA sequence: TGTGCCAGCAGCCCCGAGATCACCTCGTACGAGCAGTACTTC.

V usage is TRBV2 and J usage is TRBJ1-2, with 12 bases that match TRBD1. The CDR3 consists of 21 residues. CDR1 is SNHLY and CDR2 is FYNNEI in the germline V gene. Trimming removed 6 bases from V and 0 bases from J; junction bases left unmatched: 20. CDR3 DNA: TGTGCCAGCAGGGGAAGGGGACAGGGGGCACAGAATTCCCTAGCTAACTATGGCTACACCTTC. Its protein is CASRGRGQGAQNSLANYGYTF.

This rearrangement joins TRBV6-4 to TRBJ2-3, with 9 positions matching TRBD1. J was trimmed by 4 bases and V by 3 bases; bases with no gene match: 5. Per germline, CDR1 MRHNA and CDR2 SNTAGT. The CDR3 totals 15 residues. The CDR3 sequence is CASSEQGQGADTQYF. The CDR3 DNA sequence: TGTGCCAGCAGTGAACAGGGACAGGGAGCAGATACGCAGTATTTT.

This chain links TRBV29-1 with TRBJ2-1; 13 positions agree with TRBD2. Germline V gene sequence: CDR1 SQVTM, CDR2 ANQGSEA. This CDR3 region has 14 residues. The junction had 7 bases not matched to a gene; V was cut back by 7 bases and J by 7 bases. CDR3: CSAAGLAGENEQFF. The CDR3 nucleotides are TGCAGCGCTGCCGGACTAGCGGGAGAGAATGAGCAGTTCTTC.

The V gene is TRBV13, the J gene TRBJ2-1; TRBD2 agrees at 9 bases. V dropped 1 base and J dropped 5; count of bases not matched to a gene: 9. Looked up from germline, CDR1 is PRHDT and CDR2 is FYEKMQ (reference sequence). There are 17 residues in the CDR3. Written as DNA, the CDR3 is TGTGCCAGCAGCTTAGTTTTCGGGACTAGCCGTCACAATGAGCAGTTCTTC. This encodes CASSLVFGTSRHNEQFF.

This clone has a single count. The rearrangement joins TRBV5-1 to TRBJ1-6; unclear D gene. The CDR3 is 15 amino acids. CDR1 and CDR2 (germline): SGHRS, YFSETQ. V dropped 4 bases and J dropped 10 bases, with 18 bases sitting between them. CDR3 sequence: CASSRTLGVGSPLHF. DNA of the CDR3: TGCGCCAGCAGCCGGACGTTGGGTGTCGGGTCACCCCTCCACTTT.

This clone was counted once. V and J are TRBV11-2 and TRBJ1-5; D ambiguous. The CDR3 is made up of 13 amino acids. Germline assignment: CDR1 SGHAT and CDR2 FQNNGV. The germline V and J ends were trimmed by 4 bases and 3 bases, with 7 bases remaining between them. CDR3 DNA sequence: TGTGCCAGCAGCTCGGAGGTCAATCAGCCCCAGCATTTT. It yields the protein CASSSEVNQPQHF.

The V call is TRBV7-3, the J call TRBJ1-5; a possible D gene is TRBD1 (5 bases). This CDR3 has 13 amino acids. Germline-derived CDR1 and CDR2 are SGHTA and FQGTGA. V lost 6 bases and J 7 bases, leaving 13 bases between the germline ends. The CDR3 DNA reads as TGTGCCAGCAGTCTAGAAGAGGGGCAGCCCCAGCATTTT. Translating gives CASSLEEGQPQHF.

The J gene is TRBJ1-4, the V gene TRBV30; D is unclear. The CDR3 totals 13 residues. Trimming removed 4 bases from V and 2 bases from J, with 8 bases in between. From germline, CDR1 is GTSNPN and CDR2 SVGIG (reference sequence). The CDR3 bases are TGTGCCTGGAAAGGGTTCACTAATGAAAAACTGTTTTTT. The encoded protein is CAWKGFTNEKLFF.

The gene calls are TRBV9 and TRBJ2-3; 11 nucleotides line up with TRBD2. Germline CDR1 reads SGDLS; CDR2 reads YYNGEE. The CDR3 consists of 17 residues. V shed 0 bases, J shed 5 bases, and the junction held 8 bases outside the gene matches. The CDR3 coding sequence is TGTGCCAGCAGCGTAGCTGGTAGCGGGAGGGTTGTAGATACGCAGTATTTT. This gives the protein CASSVAGSGRVVDTQYF.

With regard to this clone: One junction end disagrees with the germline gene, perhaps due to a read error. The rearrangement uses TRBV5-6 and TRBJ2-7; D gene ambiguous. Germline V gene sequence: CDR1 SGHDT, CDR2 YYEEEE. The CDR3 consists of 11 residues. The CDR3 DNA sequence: TGTGCCAACAGCCGCTTATACGAGCAGTACTTC. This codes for CANSRLYEQYF.